The entry below describes one T cell receptor beta chain. In this sample, this clone turned up once. Its target antigen remains unknown. Base qualities are not at hand, and no much larger clone is one base apart. This sample was included in a study of blood T cell repertoires in COVID-19 (dated by TCRdb to the early 2020s). About the study as a whole: Samples from collaborators originated in the United States, Italy and Spain and spanned both the acute and convalescent phases of COVID-19. The prospective study material was composed of cDNA or gDNA derived from T cells, B-cell-depleted T cells, or PBMCs. Deeply sampled blood TCRbeta repertoires from subjects exposed to, actively infected with, or recovered from COVID-19 were included in the dataset. The repertoires were released in a freely available public database intended as a resource for research on the immune response to SARS-CoV-2. The samples were drawn from the first 160 participants of the ongoing ImmuneRACE study and from 1,254 subjects provided by 6 global collaborators. Nearly every sample came with metadata listing a de-identified subject ID, COVID-19 status, age in years and sex. Where available, HLA class I and class II types were obtained from metadata supplied by the sample provider rather than from assay-based typing. What the work shows at the level of the full study, not this receptor alone: The amount of clinical and demographic metadata varied by source and participant and was provided uncurated.

TCRbeta CDR3 regions were amplified from genomic DNA using the immunoSEQ Assay, a bias-controlled multiplex PCR. Concerning the study's data processing: Nucleated cell counts per sample were estimated from amplification of reference gene primers within the assay. Sequence reads were collapsed and filtered to measure the absolute abundance of every unique TCRbeta CDR3 rearrangement. For each sample, productive Simpson clonality was calculated as the square root of Simpson's diversity index over productive rearrangements. Here the immuneACCESS table is served through TCRdb, limited to in-frame sequences with V and J called. Missing clones are a known gap in these copies; in checked studies unresolved V genes cover under half, and the rest lacks a known reason. V and J calls and clone size are given by that table; D and trimming were obtained from the DNA. The sample profile shows some 290,000 clones; over 85% of them were found once. Around 10% of the sample comes from the top ten.

V drops 2 bases and J drops 6 bases, leaving 10 bases in between. Spanning cysteine to phenylalanine, the CDR3 consists of 13 amino acids. Just the 39-base CDR3 DNA is kept, in frame starting at base 1. Taken from the germline V gene, the CDR1 and CDR2 loops are KGHSH and LQKENI. At one collaborating source in Seattle, patients were enrolled during active infection and were followed longitudinally through the course of disease. Whole blood was collected in K2EDTA tubes by collaborating institutions according to the institutions' own protocols. Collaborator samples were shipped for TCRbeta analysis as frozen whole blood, isolated PBMCs, or DNA extracted from either sample type.

The receptor comes from a woman aged 25 to 39 with COVID-19, enrolled during active disease. The receptor chain draws on TRBV18 and TRBJ1-2; TRBD1 is a possible D gene, resting on 5 matching bases. The sequenced sample was peripheral blood. The CDR3 corresponds to CASSPGTLDGYTF. In nucleotides, the sequence is TGTGCCAGCTCACCAGGGACTTTGGATGGCTACACCTTC.